This T cell receptor beta chain was sequenced in a study of blood T cell repertoires in COVID-19 (TCRdb year 2020). About the study as a whole: The collaborator samples originated in the United States, Italy and Spain and spanned the acute and convalescent phases of COVID-19. The material from the prospective study consisted of cDNA or gDNA derived from T cells, B-cell-depleted T cells, or PBMCs. Deeply sampled blood TCRbeta repertoires from subjects exposed to, actively infected with, or recovered from COVID-19 were included in the dataset. The repertoires were made available in a free public database intended to serve as a resource for research on the immune response to SARS-CoV-2. The samples were drawn from two sources: the first 160 participants of the ongoing ImmuneRACE study, and 1,000 to 1,500 subjects contributed by 6 global collaborators. Nearly every sample came with metadata listing a de-identified subject ID, COVID-19 status, age in years and sex. Where available, HLA class I and class II types were taken from metadata supplied by the sample provider and were not determined by assay-based typing.

The immunoSEQ Assay, a bias-controlled multiplex PCR, was used to amplify TCRbeta CDR3 regions from genomic DNA. The study's own analysis went as follows. Nucleated cell counts per sample were estimated from amplification of reference gene primers within the assay. Sequence reads were collapsed and filtered to measure the absolute abundance of every unique TCRbeta CDR3 rearrangement. For each sample, productive Simpson clonality was calculated as the square root of Simpson's diversity index over productive rearrangements. The source is immuneACCESS, and TCRdb retained only in-frame sequences with V and J called. Part of the clones is not carried over; for the studies checked, unresolved V genes explain less than half of this, and the remainder is unexplained. The V and J calls and clone size are taken from that table; D and trimming were inferred from the DNA. This sample holds about 220,000 clones; more than 65% were observed only once. The ten largest clonotypes hold 3% to 4% of the sample.

Looking up the germline V gene yields CDR1 SNHLY and CDR2 FYNNEI. From cysteine to phenylalanine, the CDR3 is 14 amino acids long. Only CDR3 DNA is held: 42 bases, read in frame from base 1. The germline V end is reduced by 7 bases and the J end by 7 bases; junction bases left unmatched: 7. Whole blood was collected in K2EDTA tubes by collaborating institutions according to the institutions' own protocols. For TCRbeta analysis, collaborator samples were shipped as frozen whole blood, as isolated PBMCs, or as DNA extracted from either sample type. On this clone itself: Its antigen remains undetermined. No per-base quality is available; no much larger clone lies one base away.

Points the paper makes about the study in general: The quantity of clinical and demographic metadata differed by source and by participant and was supplied without curation.

Material for sequencing was peripheral blood. The sequence derives from a woman aged 80 or over with acute or convalescent COVID-19. Rearrangement joined TRBV2 to TRBJ1-6; 7 junctional bases match TRBD1. The CDR3 here reads CASKLQGRNSPLHF. The DNA reads as follows: TGTGCCAGCAAGTTACAGGGGAGGAATTCACCCCTCCACTTT.